This T cell receptor (beta chain) was identified in a study of T-cell memory formation after mild COVID-19. As for the study in general: Clusters were largely donor specific. Overall study results and limits: Clones shrinking between day 15 and 85 showed a balanced CD4/CD8 split, and those that grew later tilted toward CD4+. The pre-infection memory compartment contained some responding clones, suggesting cross-reactive memory joined. Mainly in CM and EM were contracting CD4+ clones; CD8+ were in EMRA.

From the 5' RACE reads, TCRdb called clonotypes with MiXCR, one entry per CDR3 protein. There are about 600,000 distinct CDR3 sequences in the sample; roughly 22% occur only once, and roughly 8.3% lies in the top ten. The CDR3 runs to 14 residues. CDR1 is MNHNS, CDR2 SASEGT, per germline. Trimming took 6 bases from V and 3 from J; bases not matched to a gene: 5. Points on this clonotype: The antigen remains undetermined.

The origin of this receptor is an adult woman who had mild COVID-19 (a few samples of this study predate the infection). Cell type and time point are not known. The V gene is TRBV6-1, the J gene TRBJ1-3, with TRBD1 identical over 7 bases. Sequenced material: PBMCs or a T cell subset sorted from them (not recorded which). CDR3 in amino acids: CASRPTGLGNTIYF. The CDR3 bases are TGTGCCAGCAGACCGACAGGGCTTGGAAACACCATATATTTT.